This entry is about one T cell receptor beta chain. The protocol was immunoSEQ multiplex PCR, while the TCRdb copy is restricted to in-frame clones and leaves out a portion. Of 75,000 to 95,000 clones in the sample, 94% are singletons; the top ten hold approximately 0.15%. This sample was taken from a study of T cell changes during pregnancy in multiple sclerosis. The CDR3 contains 15 residues. Germline-derived CDR1 and CDR2 are SNHLY and FYNNEI. The V segment lost 2 bases and the J segment 4 bases; nucleotides outside the gene matches: 4. V is TRBV2 and J is TRBJ2-1, with 8 bases matching TRBD1. This material consisted of CD4+ T cells from peripheral blood mononuclear cells, taken after pregnancy. The receptor was derived from a female donor with multiple sclerosis, enrolled in a pregnancy study. The CDR3 is CASSETGGGYNEQFF. The CDR3, as DNA: TGTGCCAGCAGTGAAACAGGGGGTGGGTACAATGAGCAGTTCTTC.